Shown below are 29 T cell receptor beta chains from a single sample sequenced in a study of blood T cell repertoires in COVID-19. Clones were read by immunoSEQ multiplex PCR, and TCRdb kept only the in-frame ones, dropping some. Of 490,000 or so clones listed, approximately 90% are singletons. The sequenced sample consisted of PBMCs or T cells enriched from blood (not recorded which). The receptors originated from a woman aged 35 to 49 who had recovered from COVID-19.

The chain recombines TRBV5-1 with TRBJ2-3, with D tentatively TRBD2 (6 bases). Trimming removed 3 bases from V and 6 bases from J, with 14 bases in between. This CDR3 has 14 amino acids. Germline V gene lookup returns CDR1 SGHRS and CDR2 YFSETQ. The CDR3: CASSSTTSPDTQYF. The CDR3 DNA reads TGCGCCAGCAGCTCAACGACTAGTCCGGATACGCAGTATTTT.

Only one count was recorded for this clone. The chain is built from TRBV5-4 and TRBJ1-2; perhaps TRBD1 as D (6 bases). Germline CDR1 reads SGHNT; CDR2 reads YYREEE (reference sequence). V gave up 0 bases and J gave up 2 bases, with 11 bases separating them. The CDR3 loop spans 15 amino acids. CDR3 sequence reads: CASSLDPGGNYGYTF. The CDR3 DNA sequence: TGTGCCAGCAGCTTGGATCCGGGGGGCAACTATGGCTACACCTTC.

The count of this clone is one. This sequence joins TRBV11-2 and TRBJ2-7, with D perhaps matching TRBD2 (5 bases). Germline V gene lookup returns CDR1 SGHAT and CDR2 FQNNGV. This CDR3 has 16 amino acids. V was shortened by 1 base and J by 4 bases, with 17 bases between the two germline ends. CDR3 DNA sequence: TGTGCCAGCAGCTTAGGAGGGCCGGGCAGGAGTTACGAGCAGTACTTC. Translated, it gives CASSLGGPGRSYEQYF.

The V call is TRBV5-1, the J call TRBJ2-1; D unclear. The germline V gene has CDR1 SGHRS and CDR2 YFSETQ. V lost 0 bases and J 5 bases, leaving 9 bases between the germline ends. The CDR3 length is 14 residues. In nucleotides, the CDR3 is TGCGCCAGCAGCTTGGGCAGCGTAAACAATGAGCAGTTCTTC. It is translated as CASSLGSVNNEQFF.

The genes are TRBV3-1 (or the pseudogene TRBV3-2) and TRBJ2-7; TRBD2 matches at 7 bases. V lost 4 bases to trimming and J lost 2 bases; unmatched junction nucleotides: 5. The CDR3 consists of 14 residues. CDR1 is LGHDT and CDR2 is YNNKEL in the germline V gene (reference sequence). In nucleotides, the CDR3 is TGTGCCAGCAGCCCCGGAGGGAGGGCCTACGAGCAGTACTTC. Its protein is CASSPGGRAYEQYF.

This chain joins TRBV4-1 and TRBJ1-1; tentative D call: TRBD1 (6 bases). The CDR3 spans 14 residues. The V gene lost 1 base and the J gene lost 4 bases, with 10 bases spanning the gap. CDR1 and CDR2 (germline): MGHRA, YSYEKL. CDR3 DNA sequence: TGCGCCAGCAGCCAAGTGGGCAGGGGCACTGAAGCTTTCTTT. It translates to CASSQVGRGTEAFF.

The chain couples TRBV5-4 to TRBJ2-1; 7 nucleotides align to TRBD2. The CDR3 contains 18 residues. Trimming at V came to 0 bases and at J to 0 bases, leaving 9 bases not matched to a gene. Per the germline V gene, CDR1 is SGHNT and CDR2 is YYREEE (reference sequence). The CDR3 reads CASSLGVRGLPSYNEQFF. Written as DNA, the CDR3 is TGTGCCAGCAGCTTGGGAGTAAGGGGACTACCCTCCTACAATGAGCAGTTCTTC.

The chain carries TRBV27 and TRBJ1-6; no reliable D call. The CDR3 is made up of 12 amino acids. Germline V lookup: CDR1 MNHEY, CDR2 SMNVEV (reference sequence). V lost 2 bases to trimming and J lost 7 bases, with 3 bases between them. CDR3 sequence reads: CASSLPNSPLHF. As DNA, the CDR3 is TGTGCCAGCAGTTTACCGAATTCACCCCTCCACTTT.

The chain combines TRBV14 with TRBJ2-1; D ambiguous. Germline values: CDR1 SGHDN, CDR2 FVKESK. CDR3 size: 11 residues. V was trimmed by 4 bases and J by 6 bases, leaving 4 bases between them. CDR3 sequence reads: CASSRANEQFF. Here the CDR3 DNA reads TGTGCCAGCAGCCGGGCCAATGAGCAGTTCTTC.

This rearrangement joins TRBV9 to TRBJ1-6; D gene uncertain. Germline V CDR1 and CDR2: SGDLS, YYNGEE. This CDR3 comprises 12 residues. V was shortened by 0 bases and J by 10 bases, with 5 bases between the two germline ends. The CDR3 coding sequence is TGTGCCAGCAGCGTAGAAGAGTCACCCCTCCACTTT. Protein: CASSVEESPLHF.

The chain has TRBV13 and TRBJ2-2; 7 bases fit TRBD1. The germline V gene has CDR1 PRHDT and CDR2 FYEKMQ (reference sequence). With 1 base clipped from V and 6 bases from J, the junction kept 11 bases outside the gene matches. This CDR3 has 17 amino acids. In nucleotides, the CDR3 is TGTGCCAGCAGCTTAGTACCCCTCCGGGACAGCCCCGGGGAGCTGTTTTTT. Protein product: CASSLVPLRDSPGELFF.

The genes are TRBV3-1 (or the pseudogene TRBV3-2) and TRBJ2-5; TRBD2 matches at 11 bases. This CDR3 contains 15 residues. Germline V gene data show CDR1 as LGHDT and CDR2 as YNNKEL (reference sequence). The V gene end was trimmed by 6 bases and the J gene end by 5 bases; junction bases not matched to a gene: 8. The CDR3 coding sequence is TGTGCCAGCAGGAAACTAGCGGGAGATGGTGAGACCCAGTACTTC. It encodes CASRKLAGDGETQYF.

The chain links TRBV6-5 to TRBJ2-3, with D maybe TRBD1 (6 bases). The V gene's germline CDR1 is MNHEY and CDR2 SVGAGI. Trimming shortened V by 2 bases and J by 4 bases, and 13 bases separated the two germline ends. This CDR3 region has 15 residues. CDR3 amino acids: CASSYAGRGSDTQYF. CDR3 nucleotide sequence: TGTGCCAGCAGTTACGCAGGCAGGGGATCAGATACGCAGTATTTT.

V and J are TRBV24-1 and TRBJ1-3, with D perhaps TRBD1 (6 bases). Trimming shortened V by 3 bases and J by 3 bases, and 11 bases separated the two germline ends. Germline V gives CDR1 KGHDR, CDR2 SFDVKD. The CDR3 contains 15 residues. CDR3 DNA sequence: TGTGCCACCAGTGATACAGGGAGTGGTGGAAACACCATATATTTT. Translation: CATSDTGSGGNTIYF.

The chain links TRBV30 to TRBJ2-7, with 7 bases lining up with TRBD2. From germline, CDR1 is GTSNPN and CDR2 SVGIG (reference sequence). The CDR3 length is 14 residues. With V trimmed by 0 bases and J by 9 bases, 11 bases remained unmatched. The CDR3 region is CAWSVKGSGGGQYF. The CDR3 region has the DNA TGTGCCTGGAGTGTTAAAGGGTCTGGCGGGGGGCAGTACTTC.

The CDR3 here is CASSIDLVTAGAGELFF. CDR3 bases: TGTGCCAGCAGCATTGACCTTGTCACGGCAGGTGCCGGGGAGCTGTTTTTT. The chain links TRBV5-4 to TRBJ2-2; D not certain. V was trimmed by 4 bases and J by 6 bases, leaving 22 bases between them. CDR1 is SGHNT, CDR2 YYREEE, per germline (reference sequence). CDR3 length: 17 residues.

The rearrangement joins TRBV19 to TRBJ1-2; the match to TRBD1 covers 9 bases. CDR3 length: 13 amino acids. In germline, CDR1 is LNHDA, CDR2 SQIVND (reference sequence). The V and J ends lost 5 bases and 12 bases, in that order; junction bases with no gene match: 10. CDR3 sequence reads: CASSAEQGAEDTF. In nucleotides, the CDR3 is TGTGCCAGTAGTGCGGAACAGGGGGCAGAGGACACCTTC.

With respect to this clone: The junction does not match germline at one end; this may be a read error. The chain employs TRBV7-7 and TRBJ1-1; D unclear. This CDR3 region has 13 residues. The germline gives CDR1 SSHAT, CDR2 FNYEAQ (reference sequence). CDR3 residues: CASSVTLNTEAFF. CDR3 in DNA: TGTGCTAGCAGCGTTACATTGAACACTGAAGCTTTCTTT.

This chain links TRBV10-3 with TRBJ2-7, with D hard to call. V lost 5 bases and J lost 0, with 14 bases in between. The CDR3 totals 15 residues. The germline V gene encodes CDR1 ENHRY and CDR2 SYGVKD. CDR3 DNA: TGTGCCATCAGTTACGAGGCAATAAGCTCCTACGAGCAGTACTTC. Amino acids: CAISYEAISSYEQYF.

The rearrangement uses TRBV11-3 and TRBJ2-1; tentatively, D is TRBD2 (6 bases). This CDR3 is 13 amino acids long. The V end lost 5 bases, the J end lost 10 bases, and 15 bases lay between the germline ends. Germline-derived CDR1 and CDR2 are SGHNT and YENEEA. The chain's CDR3 is CASSRGWEREQFF. The CDR3 DNA reads as TGTGCCAGCAGCCGGGGGTGGGAAAGGGAGCAGTTCTTC.

This clone appeared a single time. The chain has TRBV7-8 and TRBJ1-5; D may be TRBD1 (5 bases). V was clipped by 1 base and J by 6 bases, with 16 bases between them. Per germline, CDR1 SGHVS and CDR2 FQNEAQ. CDR3 length equals 16 residues. CDR3 DNA sequence: TGTGCCAGCAGCTTAGTTCGGCGCGGGGGAAGTCAGCCCCAGCATTTT. Protein sequence: CASSLVRRGGSQPQHF.

The gene calls are TRBV27 and TRBJ2-7; TRBD1 aligns across 8 bases. CDR1 and CDR2 (germline): MNHEY, SMNVEV (reference sequence). V lost 5 bases and J lost 5; bases outside the gene matches: 20. The CDR3 has 18 amino acids. The CDR3 loop is CASSPLAPPQGAHDEQYF. CDR3 DNA: TGTGCCAGCAGTCCCCTAGCCCCACCTCAGGGGGCGCACGACGAGCAGTACTTC.

The chain employs TRBV13 and TRBJ2-3; 12 bases map to TRBD2. V shed 5 bases, J shed 8 bases, and the junction held 11 bases outside the gene matches. The CDR3 loop spans 16 amino acids. Germline CDR1 reads PRHDT; CDR2 reads FYEKMQ (reference sequence). The CDR3 sequence is CASSARLAGGPGTQYF. The CDR3 DNA follows: TGTGCCAGCAGCGCCCGGCTAGCGGGAGGGCCGGGTACGCAGTATTTT.

The chain combines TRBV9 with TRBJ1-1; D is possibly TRBD1 (5 bases). Germline values: CDR1 SGDLS, CDR2 YYNGEE. The CDR3 spans 17 residues. Deletions cut 2 bases from V and 0 bases from J, with 17 bases between. The CDR3 bases are TGTGCCAGCAGCGTCCGGCAGGGCGGTCCGATGAACACTGAAGCTTTCTTT. This gives the protein CASSVRQGGPMNTEAFF.

The J gene is TRBJ1-6, the V gene TRBV11-2, with TRBD1 as a possible D gene (5 bases). Trimming took off 5 bases at V and 5 bases at J, with 13 bases between the two ends. The CDR3 has 15 amino acids. The germline CDR1 and CDR2 sequences are SGHAT and FQNNGV. Written as DNA, the CDR3 is TGTGCCAGCAGCAATTCTGGGGGGAATAATTCACCCCTCCACTTT. As protein: CASSNSGGNNSPLHF.

This clone was found once. V and J are TRBV5-8 and TRBJ1-5; 12 nucleotides line up with TRBD1. The length of the CDR3 is 18 residues. The V segment lost 3 bases and the J segment 4 bases; nucleotides outside the gene matches: 11. Germline V lookup: CDR1 SGHTS, CDR2 YDEGEE. CDR3 sequence: CASSSRPGQGAWNQPQHF. The CDR3 nucleotides read TGTGCCAGCAGCTCCCGTCCGGGACAGGGGGCTTGGAATCAGCCCCAGCATTTT.

This chain connects TRBV27 to TRBJ2-2; TRBD1 matches at 9 bases. V lost 6 bases and J lost 6; bases outside the gene matches: 5. Germline lookup yields CDR1 MNHEY and CDR2 SMNVEV (reference sequence). CDR3 length equals 14 residues. CDR3 in DNA: TGTGCCAGCAGGTGGACAGGGGCCCCCGGGGAGCTGTTTTTT. Residues: CASRWTGAPGELFF.

V usage is TRBV5-1 and J usage is TRBJ2-7; 9 positions match TRBD1. The germline V gene has CDR1 SGHRS and CDR2 YFSETQ. The junction had 7 bases not matched to a gene; V was cut back by 4 bases and J by 5 bases. The CDR3 length is 14 residues. CDR3 protein: CASSNGQGSHEQYF. In nucleotides, the CDR3 is TGCGCCAGCAGCAATGGACAGGGGTCCCACGAGCAGTACTTC.

This rearrangement joins TRBV2 to TRBJ2-5; TRBD2 matches at 7 bases. Germline V gene sequence: CDR1 SNHLY, CDR2 FYNNEI. There are 16 residues in the CDR3. V lost 7 bases to trimming and J lost 0 bases; unmatched junction nucleotides: 11. Here the CDR3 reads CASTGGVARYQETQYF. Here the CDR3 DNA reads TGTGCCAGCACTGGGGGGGTCGCCAGGTACCAAGAGACCCAGTACTTC. Full variable domain (missing parts from reference TRBV2 and TRBJ2-5): EPEVTQTPSHQVTQMGQEVILRCVPISNHLYFYWYRQILGQKVEFLVSFYNNEISEKSEIFDDQFSVERPDGSNFTLKIRSTKLEDSAMYFCASTGGVARYQETQYFGPGTRLLVL.